The rows below give T cell receptor beta chains drawn from one sample of a study of blood T cell repertoires in COVID-19. Data came from immunoSEQ multiplex PCR; TCRdb stores just in-frame clones and leaves some out. The table records about 240,000 clones, roughly 80% of them present only once. The source material was peripheral blood. The receptors stem from a woman aged 18-29 years with acute or convalescent COVID-19. The CDR3 runs from the conserved cysteine through the conserved F or W. Fields, in order: CDR3 DNA, CDR3 protein, J gene, D gene, clone size, V gene. The D gene is left open where the match is weak. Only part of the rows carry a size: once, few, many, or a class if the clone is expanded.

CDR3 DNA: TGCGCCAGCAGCTTGGATGGGGGCTACACTGAAGCTTTCTTT
CDR3 protein: CASSLDGGYTEAFF
J gene: TRBJ1-1
D gene: -
clone size: -
V gene: TRBV5-1

CDR3 DNA: TGTGCCAGCAGCTTAGCGGCCTCTAGCACAGATACGCAGTATTTT
CDR3 protein: CASSLAASSTDTQYF
J gene: TRBJ2-3
D gene: -
clone size: -
V gene: TRBV7-6

CDR3 DNA: TGTGCCAGCAGTTACGGCGGGAACTCCTACGAGCAGTACTTC
CDR3 protein: CASSYGGNSYEQYF
J gene: TRBJ2-7
D gene: -
clone size: -
V gene: TRBV6-5

CDR3 DNA: TGTGCCTGTTCGACAGGGGGCGGCTACACCTTC
CDR3 protein: CACSTGGGYTF
J gene: TRBJ1-2
D gene: TRBD1
clone size: -
V gene: TRBV30

CDR3 DNA: TGTGCCAGCAGCCAAGATTTAGCGGGTTTACTAGCGGGGGCAGATACGCAGTATTTT
CDR3 protein: CASSQDLAGLLAGADTQYF
J gene: TRBJ2-3
D gene: TRBD2
clone size: once
V gene: TRBV3-1/TRBV3-2

CDR3 DNA: TGTGCCAGCAACGGGAGACCAGAGACCCAGTACTTC
CDR3 protein: CASNGRPETQYF
J gene: TRBJ2-5
D gene: -
clone size: -
V gene: TRBV2

CDR3 DNA: TGTGCCAGCAGCCCAGGACAGGGTTACGAGCAGTACTTC
CDR3 protein: CASSPGQGYEQYF
J gene: TRBJ2-7
D gene: TRBD1
clone size: once
V gene: TRBV12-3/TRBV12-4

CDR3 DNA: TGCGCCAGCAGCTGGGACAGACATGATGAAAAACTGTTTTTT
CDR3 protein: CASSWDRHDEKLFF
J gene: TRBJ1-4
D gene: TRBD1
clone size: -
V gene: TRBV5-1

CDR3 DNA: TGTGCCAGCAGTTACTCGGCCACAAGAACTAATGAAAAACTGTTTTTT
CDR3 protein: CASSYSATRTNEKLFF
J gene: TRBJ1-4
D gene: -
clone size: once
V gene: TRBV6-5

CDR3 DNA: TGTGCCATCAGGAGGGACGGGAGCTCCTACGAGCAGTACTTC
CDR3 protein: CAIRRDGSSYEQYF
J gene: TRBJ2-7
D gene: -
clone size: -
V gene: TRBV10-3

CDR3 DNA: TGTGCCAGTAGTATCGGGACAGGCAAAAACATTCAGTACTTC
CDR3 protein: CASSIGTGKNIQYF
J gene: TRBJ2-4
D gene: TRBD1
clone size: few
V gene: TRBV19

CDR3 DNA: TGTGCCAGCTCACCGGGACTAGGTTTAAATGAGCAGTTCTTC
CDR3 protein: CASSPGLGLNEQFF
J gene: TRBJ2-1
D gene: TRBD2
clone size: -
V gene: TRBV18

CDR3 DNA: TGTGCCAGCAGTTTTTCTGGACAGGGAGGACAGCCCCAGCATTTT
CDR3 protein: CASSFSGQGGQPQHF
J gene: TRBJ1-5
D gene: TRBD1
clone size: many
V gene: TRBV27

CDR3 DNA: TGTGCCACCAGTGATTTCGACAGGGGGCCTGGCGGGGAGCTGTTTTTT
CDR3 protein: CATSDFDRGPGGELFF
J gene: TRBJ2-2
D gene: TRBD1
clone size: -
V gene: TRBV24-1

CDR3 DNA: TGTGCCAGCGCCAAGACTAGCGGCATATACGAGCAGTACTTC
CDR3 protein: CASAKTSGIYEQYF
J gene: TRBJ2-7
D gene: TRBD2
clone size: -
V gene: TRBV27

CDR3 DNA: TGTGCCAGCAGCCGACCGGGTTCACCCCTCCACTTT
CDR3 protein: CASSRPGSPLHF
J gene: TRBJ1-6
D gene: -
clone size: -
V gene: TRBV14

CDR3 DNA: TGTGCCAGCAGCTCCCCACAGGGCGGCAGAGCTTTCTTT
CDR3 protein: CASSSPQGGRAFF
J gene: TRBJ1-1
D gene: -
clone size: -
V gene: TRBV7-2

CDR3 DNA: TGTGCCAGCAGCCCGAACAGGGTAGATACGCAGTATTTT
CDR3 protein: CASSPNRVDTQYF
J gene: TRBJ2-3
D gene: -
clone size: -
V gene: TRBV3-1/TRBV3-2

CDR3 DNA: TGTGCCAGCAGCCAAGGGGGCACTGAAGCTTTCTTT
CDR3 protein: CASSQGGTEAFF
J gene: TRBJ1-1
D gene: -
clone size: -
V gene: TRBV7-9

CDR3 DNA: TGCAGTGCTAGTATCCAGCCCAGGGCTAACTATGGCTACACCTTC
CDR3 protein: CSASIQPRANYGYTF
J gene: TRBJ1-2
D gene: -
clone size: -
V gene: TRBV20-1

CDR3 DNA: TGTGCCAGCGGGACTAGCGGGAGGACCCAGTACTTC
CDR3 protein: CASGTSGRTQYF
J gene: TRBJ2-5
D gene: TRBD2
clone size: -
V gene: TRBV6-5

CDR3 DNA: TGTGCCAGCAGCCAAGACGACAGCGGGACGGAGAACACTGAAGCTTTCTTT
CDR3 protein: CASSQDDSGTENTEAFF
J gene: TRBJ1-1
D gene: -
clone size: -
V gene: TRBV3-1/TRBV3-2

CDR3 DNA: TGCGCCAGCAGCCAAGATCTCGGGGGGAGGACCTACAATGAGCAGTTCTTC
CDR3 protein: CASSQDLGGRTYNEQFF
J gene: TRBJ2-1
D gene: TRBD2
clone size: -
V gene: TRBV4-3

CDR3 DNA: TGCGCCAGCAGCTTGGACGTGCCAGGAGATACGCAGTATTTT
CDR3 protein: CASSLDVPGDTQYF
J gene: TRBJ2-3
D gene: -
clone size: -
V gene: TRBV5-1

CDR3 DNA: TGTGCCATCAGTGAGAGGTCTAGCGGGAGGGCGACTCCCTACAATGAGCAGTTCTTC
CDR3 protein: CAISERSSGRATPYNEQFF
J gene: TRBJ2-1
D gene: TRBD2
clone size: few
V gene: TRBV10-3

CDR3 DNA: TGTGCCAGCAGCGCTACCGACAGGGTGAACACTGAAGCTTTCTTT
CDR3 protein: CASSATDRVNTEAFF
J gene: TRBJ1-1
D gene: TRBD1
clone size: -
V gene: TRBV7-9

CDR3 DNA: TGTGCCAGCAGCCAAGATCGGGAAGCGGGGTTTTCCTACGAGCAGTACTTC
CDR3 protein: CASSQDREAGFSYEQYF
J gene: TRBJ2-7
D gene: TRBD2
clone size: -
V gene: TRBV4-2

CDR3 DNA: TGTGCCAGCAGTTCCTACCCAGGGACAGTCAACACTGAAGCTTTCTTT
CDR3 protein: CASSSYPGTVNTEAFF
J gene: TRBJ1-1
D gene: TRBD1
clone size: -
V gene: TRBV28

CDR3 DNA: TGTGCCAGCAGCCTCCGACAGGGGGTAGAGTTCTTC
CDR3 protein: CASSLRQGVEFF
J gene: TRBJ2-1
D gene: TRBD1
clone size: -
V gene: TRBV3-1/TRBV3-2

CDR3 DNA: TGTGCCAGCAGCTTGGCGTACAGGGGAATGAACACTGAAGCTTTCTTT
CDR3 protein: CASSLAYRGMNTEAFF
J gene: TRBJ1-1
D gene: TRBD1
clone size: -
V gene: TRBV7-9

CDR3 DNA: TGTGCCAGTAAGGTCCGGGACACAGCTAACTATGGCTACACCTTC
CDR3 protein: CASKVRDTANYGYTF
J gene: TRBJ1-2
D gene: -
clone size: -
V gene: TRBV19

CDR3 DNA: TGTGCCTGGAGTCGGGATAATAATTCACCCCTCCACTTT
CDR3 protein: CAWSRDNNSPLHF
J gene: TRBJ1-6
D gene: -
clone size: -
V gene: TRBV30

CDR3 DNA: TGTGCCAGCAGTCCACCGGGACTCAGCTCCTACAATGAGCAGTTCTTC
CDR3 protein: CASSPPGLSSYNEQFF
J gene: TRBJ2-1
D gene: -
clone size: -
V gene: TRBV28

CDR3 DNA: TGTGCCACCAGTCCTAGCTCGAGCTCCTACAATGAGCAGTTCTTC
CDR3 protein: CATSPSSSSYNEQFF
J gene: TRBJ2-1
D gene: -
clone size: many
V gene: TRBV24-1

CDR3 DNA: TGCGCCAGCAGCCACCCCGGACTAGCGACGAACACCGGGGAGCTGTTTTTT
CDR3 protein: CASSHPGLATNTGELFF
J gene: TRBJ2-2
D gene: TRBD2
clone size: -
V gene: TRBV4-1

CDR3 DNA: TGTGCCAGCAGCCCGGGGGGACAGGCGTCCTACGAGCAGTACTTC
CDR3 protein: CASSPGGQASYEQYF
J gene: TRBJ2-7
D gene: -
clone size: -
V gene: TRBV9

CDR3 DNA: TGTGCCAGCGGGGAGGACAGGGGCCAAGAGACCCAGTACTTC
CDR3 protein: CASGEDRGQETQYF
J gene: TRBJ2-5
D gene: TRBD1
clone size: -
V gene: TRBV2

CDR3 DNA: TGTGCCAGCAGTTGGGCTAGCGGGAGTCCGTGGGAGACCCAGTACTTC
CDR3 protein: CASSWASGSPWETQYF
J gene: TRBJ2-5
D gene: TRBD2
clone size: -
V gene: TRBV27

CDR3 DNA: TGTGCCAGCAGCTTGGTTGGAGGTGAAAAACTGTTTTTT
CDR3 protein: CASSLVGGEKLFF
J gene: TRBJ1-4
D gene: -
clone size: -
V gene: TRBV7-2